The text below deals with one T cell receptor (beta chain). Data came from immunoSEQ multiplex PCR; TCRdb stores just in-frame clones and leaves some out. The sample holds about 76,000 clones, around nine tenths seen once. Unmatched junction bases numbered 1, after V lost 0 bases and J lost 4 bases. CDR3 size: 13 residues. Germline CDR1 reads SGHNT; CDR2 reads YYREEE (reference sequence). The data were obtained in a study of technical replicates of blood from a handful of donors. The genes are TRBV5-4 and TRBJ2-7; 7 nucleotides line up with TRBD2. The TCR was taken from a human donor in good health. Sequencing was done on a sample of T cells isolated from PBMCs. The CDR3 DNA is TGTGCCAGCAGCTTGGGGGGAGGGTACGAGCAGTACTTC. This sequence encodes CASSLGGGYEQYF.